This T cell receptor beta chain emerged from a study of OX40 agonist ivuxolimab in advanced cancers. General study points: Both CD4+ and CD8+ T cell populations in blood had undergone clonal expansion by week 6 at 0.1 to 3.0 mg/kg. Relative to CD4+, CD8+ T cells held more expanded clones on average.

Produced via immunoSEQ multiplex PCR; TCRdb's table is partial and in-frame only. In the table there are about 95,000 clones, roughly 89% of which are singletons. The CDR3 spans 17 residues. CDR1 is MNHEY and CDR2 is SMNVEV in the germline V gene (reference sequence). With 7 bases clipped from V and 5 bases from J, the junction kept 17 bases outside the gene matches. Blood was sampled at baseline, cycle 4 day 1, and cycle 7 day 1. This clone was counted a few times. Its specificity is unknown. The V gene is TRBV27, the J gene TRBJ2-1; 7 nucleotides match TRBD2. The receptor comes from an adult with an advanced solid tumor such as melanoma, head and neck, liver or kidney cancer. The specimen comprised CD4+ or CD8+ T cells sorted from blood, sampled in a trial of the OX40 agonist ivuxolimab. CDR3 coding DNA: TGTGCCAGCACTAAAGTATACGGGGGAGGGTGGAACAATGAGCAGTTCTTC. Translation: CASTKVYGGGWNNEQFF.